This TCR beta chain emerged from a study of T cell responses to AZD1222 COVID-19 vaccine. Whole-study results and caveats: Researchers report vaccine-associated CD4 TCRs spanning spike, with dominance at 160-218 and 743-854.

Germline V gene lookup returns CDR1 SGHAT and CDR2 FQNNGV. The CDR3 runs 13 residues. Between the trimmed V and J ends, which lost 8 bases and 1 base, there was a span of 11 bases. With respect to this clone: Antigen specificity is unknown.

Generated by immunoSEQ multiplex PCR, the TCRdb table keeps only in-frame clones and is missing some. The sample has approximately 43,000 clones, approximately 88% seen once. Investigators merged groups given second doses at roughly 4 or roughly 12 weeks. This clonotype originated in an adult who received the AZD1222 COVID-19 vaccine. The rearrangement links TRBV11-2 to TRBJ1-1; a possible D gene is TRBD1 (5 bases). This sample comprised peripheral blood, obtained 28 days after the second AZD1222 dose. CDR3 in amino acids: CASWGRQNTEAFF. The CDR3 bases are TGTGCCAGCTGGGGACGGCAGAACACTGAAGCTTTCTTT. Variable domain in full (rest from reference TRBV11-2 and TRBJ1-1): EAGVAQSPRYKIIEKRQSVAFWCNPISGHATLYWYQQILGQGPKLLIQFQNNGVVDDSQLPKDRFSAERLKGVDSTLKIQPAKLEDSAVYLCASWGRQNTEAFFGQGTRLTVV.